Given below is one T cell receptor (beta chain) in context. Its antigen remains unknown. One end of the junction varies from germline; a read error may be responsible. Primers used in a second PCR of roughly 7 to 12 cycles were a sample-barcoded 5' primer and a J-beta primer mix. Every sample gave at least 3 million paired-end reads containing CDR3. One entry per CDR3 protein results from TCRdb running MiXCR on the 5' RACE reads. Of about 760,000 distinct CDR3 sequences in the sample, more than 50% were seen once. The entry originates in a study of blood T cells in healthy people across ages. Study at large: About one barcoded beta molecule per two T cells was captured by template switching.

Study outcomes and limitations: Across the age range, TCR beta diversity per million T cells fell in a roughly linear way.

The CDR3 consists of 15 residues. Germline CDR1 reads MNHEY; CDR2 reads SVGAGI. The specimen sequenced was blood. The rearrangement links TRBV6-5 to TRBJ2-6, with no clear D. The origin of this receptor is a man aged 35-49 years in good health. Written as DNA, the CDR3 is TGTGCCAGCAGTTACATGGTCTCTGGGGTCAACGTCCTGACTTTC. Translation: CASSYMVSGVNVLTF.